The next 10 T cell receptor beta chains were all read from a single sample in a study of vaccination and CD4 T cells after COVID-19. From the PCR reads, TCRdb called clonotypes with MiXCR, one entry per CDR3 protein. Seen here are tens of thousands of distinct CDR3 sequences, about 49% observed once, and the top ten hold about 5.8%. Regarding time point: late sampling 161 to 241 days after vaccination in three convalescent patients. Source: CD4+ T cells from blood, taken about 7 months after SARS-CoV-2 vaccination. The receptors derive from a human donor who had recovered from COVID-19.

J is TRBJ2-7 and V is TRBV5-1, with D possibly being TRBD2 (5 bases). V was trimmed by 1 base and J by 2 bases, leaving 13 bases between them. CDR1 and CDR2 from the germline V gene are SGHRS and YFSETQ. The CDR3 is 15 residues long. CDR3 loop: CASSLSAGSAYEQYF. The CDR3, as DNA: TGCGCCAGCAGCTTGTCGGCGGGCTCAGCCTACGAGCAGTACTTC.

This CDR3 reads CASSPGLAGAPTDTQYF. The DNA for the CDR3 is TGTGCCAGCAGTCCCGGACTAGCGGGAGCCCCCACAGATACGCAGTATTTT. The rearrangement joins TRBV6-2 or TRBV6-3 to TRBJ2-3; TRBD2 matches at 13 bases. Trimming cost V 5 bases and J 2 bases; bases outside gene matches: 7. The CDR3 loop spans 17 amino acids. CDR1 is MNHEY, CDR2 SVGEGT, per germline.

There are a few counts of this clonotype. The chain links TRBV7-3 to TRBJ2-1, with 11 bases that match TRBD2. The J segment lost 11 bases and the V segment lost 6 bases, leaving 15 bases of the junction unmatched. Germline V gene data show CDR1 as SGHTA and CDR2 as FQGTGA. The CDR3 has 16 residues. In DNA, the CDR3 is TGTGCCAGCAGTGACCCCGGCGGTTCTAGCGGGGGGAAGCAGTTCTTC. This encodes CASSDPGGSSGGKQFF.

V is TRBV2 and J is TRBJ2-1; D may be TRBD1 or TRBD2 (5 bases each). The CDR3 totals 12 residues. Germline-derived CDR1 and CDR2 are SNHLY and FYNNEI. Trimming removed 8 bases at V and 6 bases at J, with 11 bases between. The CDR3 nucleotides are TGTGCCAGCTCTTGGGGACCCAATGAGCAGTTCTTC. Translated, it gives CASSWGPNEQFF.

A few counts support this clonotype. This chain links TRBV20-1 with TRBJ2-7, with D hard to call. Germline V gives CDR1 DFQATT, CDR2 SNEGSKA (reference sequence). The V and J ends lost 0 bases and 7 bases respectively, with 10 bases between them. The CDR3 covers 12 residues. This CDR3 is CSARDSPHEQYF. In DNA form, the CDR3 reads TGCAGTGCTAGAGACAGTCCGCATGAGCAGTACTTC.

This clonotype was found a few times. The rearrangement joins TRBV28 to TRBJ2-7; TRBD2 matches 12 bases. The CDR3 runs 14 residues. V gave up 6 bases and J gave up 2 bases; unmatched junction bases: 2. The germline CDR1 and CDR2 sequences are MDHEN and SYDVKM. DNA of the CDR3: TGTGCCAGCAGATGGACTAGCGGGGCCTACGAGCAGTACTTC. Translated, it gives CASRWTSGAYEQYF.

CDR3 nucleotide sequence: TGCAGTACTATAGACAGGAACAATCAGCCCCAGCATTTT. It yields the protein CSTIDRNNQPQHF. The chain combines TRBV20-1 with TRBJ1-5, with D maybe TRBD1 (6 bases). The CDR3 contains 13 residues. Trimming shortened V by 8 bases and J by 3 bases, and 14 bases separated the two germline ends. In germline, CDR1 is DFQATT, CDR2 SNEGSKA (reference sequence).

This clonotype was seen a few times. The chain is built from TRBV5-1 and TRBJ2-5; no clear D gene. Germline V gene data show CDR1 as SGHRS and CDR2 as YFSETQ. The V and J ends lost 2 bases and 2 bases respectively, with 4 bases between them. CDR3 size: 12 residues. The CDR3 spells CASSLEQETQYF. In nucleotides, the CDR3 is TGCGCCAGCAGCTTAGAACAAGAGACCCAGTACTTC.

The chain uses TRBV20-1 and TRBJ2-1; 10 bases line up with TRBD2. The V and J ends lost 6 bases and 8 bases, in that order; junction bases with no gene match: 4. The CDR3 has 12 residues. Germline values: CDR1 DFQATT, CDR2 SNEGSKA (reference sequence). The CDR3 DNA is TGCAGTGCAGTAGCGGGAGGTCATGAGCAGTTCTTC. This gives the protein CSAVAGGHEQFF.

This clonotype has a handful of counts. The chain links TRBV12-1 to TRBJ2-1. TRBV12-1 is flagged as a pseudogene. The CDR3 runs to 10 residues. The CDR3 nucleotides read TGTGCCAGCAGCAACAATGAGCAGTTCTTC. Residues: CASSNNEQFF.